The sequence of this TCR beta chain was determined in a study of cytomegalovirus exposure and HLA in healthy donors. Study as a whole: The roughly 120 validation repertoires and the roughly 690 first-cohort repertoires shared a platform, a later analysis reported.

Study results and caveats: The authors listed approximately 150 TCR beta chains as cytomegalovirus-associated. A few of the chains that were CMV-associated were confirmed in vitro to be specific for CMV antigens.

Germline-derived CDR1 and CDR2 are KGHSH and LQKENI. Trimming cost V 3 bases and J 7 bases, with 19 bases left between them. The CDR3 totals 16 residues. To note about this clone: Antigen unknown.

Sequenced by immunoSEQ multiplex PCR; TCRdb stores in-frame clones only, minus some. The sample contains some 170,000 clones, about 86% of which appear only once. The receptor was isolated from a woman younger than 30 in good health and CMV-seronegative. The chain has TRBV18 and TRBJ2-1, with D maybe TRBD1 (7 bases). The source material was PBMCs. The CDR3 reads CASSPVPQGGRNEQFF. Written as DNA, the CDR3 is TGTGCCAGCTCACCGGTTCCGCAGGGGGGAAGGAATGAGCAGTTCTTC. The full variable domain, its missing parts supplied by reference TRBV18 and TRBJ2-1, is NAGVMQNPRHLVRRRGQEARLRCSPMKGHSHVYWYRQLPEEGLKFMVYLQKENIIDESGMPKERFSAEFPKEGPSILRIQQVVRGDSAAYFCASSPVPQGGRNEQFFGPGTRLTVL.